This TCR beta chain was documented in a study of blood T cells in healthy people across ages. Findings and caveats of the study: Roughly linearly, TCR beta diversity per million T cells fell as age increased. Naive T cell percentage showed a strong correlation with TCR beta diversity. It was the long-lived donors that had more naive CD4+ cells and higher diversity than aged donors.

V was pared by 6 bases and J by 7 bases, with 5 bases of the junction left unmatched. The CDR3 has 14 residues. Germline values: CDR1 MDHEN, CDR2 SYDVKM. They isolated at least 6 million PBMCs from each sample. This clonotype was counted only a few times. Its target is not known. Alongside a J-beta primer mix, a sample-barcoded 5' primer served in a second PCR lasting roughly 7 to 11 cycles. TCRdb redid the calling of the 5' RACE reads with MiXCR, one entry per CDR3 protein. Of 1.4 million to 1.5 million distinct CDR3 sequences detected, approximately 42% appear once; the ten largest clones hold 7.9%. The sequence came from a woman aged 18-29 years in good health. Sequencing was performed on blood. V usage is TRBV28 and J usage is TRBJ1-4, with 10 bases that match TRBD1. For the CDR3, the DNA is TGTGCCAGCAGGAGACAGGGGGCCTCTGAAAAACTGTTTTTT. It codes for CASRRQGASEKLFF.